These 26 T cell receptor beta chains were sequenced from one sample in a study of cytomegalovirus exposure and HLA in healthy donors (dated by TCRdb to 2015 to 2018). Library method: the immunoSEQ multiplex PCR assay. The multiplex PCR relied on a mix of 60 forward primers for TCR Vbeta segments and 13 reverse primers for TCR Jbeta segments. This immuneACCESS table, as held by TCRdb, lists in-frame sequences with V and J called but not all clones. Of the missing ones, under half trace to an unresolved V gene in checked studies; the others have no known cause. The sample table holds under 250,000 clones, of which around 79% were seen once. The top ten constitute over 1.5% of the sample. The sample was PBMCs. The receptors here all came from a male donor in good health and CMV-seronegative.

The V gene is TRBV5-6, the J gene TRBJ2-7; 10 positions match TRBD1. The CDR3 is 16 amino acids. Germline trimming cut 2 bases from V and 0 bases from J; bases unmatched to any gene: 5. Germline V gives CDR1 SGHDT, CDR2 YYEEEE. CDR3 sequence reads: CASSFGQGVSSYEQYF. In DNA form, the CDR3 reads TGTGCCAGCAGCTTTGGACAGGGGGTATCCTCCTACGAGCAGTACTTC. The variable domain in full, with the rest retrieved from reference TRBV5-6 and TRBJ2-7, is DAGVTQSPTHLIKTRGQQVTLRCSPKSGHDTVSWYQQALGQGPQFIFQYYEEEERQRGNFPDRFSGHQFPNYSSELNVNALLLGDSALYLCASSFGQGVSSYEQYFGPGTRLTVT.

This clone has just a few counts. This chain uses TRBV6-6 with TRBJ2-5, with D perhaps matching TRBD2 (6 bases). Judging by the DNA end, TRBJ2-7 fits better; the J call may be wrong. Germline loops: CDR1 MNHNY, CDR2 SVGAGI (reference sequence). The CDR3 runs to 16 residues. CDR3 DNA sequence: TGTGCCAGCAGTTACTCGACGGGACTTCGGGGGTACGAGCAGTACTTC. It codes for CASSYSTGLRGYEQYF.

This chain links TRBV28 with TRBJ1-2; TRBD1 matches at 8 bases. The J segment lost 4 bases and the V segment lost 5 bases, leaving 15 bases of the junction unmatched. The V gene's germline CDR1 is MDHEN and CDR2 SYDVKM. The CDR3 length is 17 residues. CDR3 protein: CASSLRGRGRSSYGYTF. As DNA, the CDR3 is TGTGCCAGCAGTCTCCGAGGCAGGGGGCGGTCTTCCTATGGCTACACCTTC.

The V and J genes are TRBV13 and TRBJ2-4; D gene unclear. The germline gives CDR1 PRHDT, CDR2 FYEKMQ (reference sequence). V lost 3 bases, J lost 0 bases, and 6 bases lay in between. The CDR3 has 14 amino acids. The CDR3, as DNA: TGTGCCAGCAGCTTCGAGCTAGCCAAAAACATTCAGTACTTC. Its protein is CASSFELAKNIQYF.

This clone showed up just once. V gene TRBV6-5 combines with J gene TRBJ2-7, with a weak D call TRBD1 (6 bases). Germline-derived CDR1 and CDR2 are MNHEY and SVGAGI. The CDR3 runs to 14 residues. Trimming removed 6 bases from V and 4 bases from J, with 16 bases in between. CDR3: CASRITGLGYEQYF. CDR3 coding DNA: TGTGCCAGCAGAATAACAGGGTTGGGATACGAGCAGTACTTC.

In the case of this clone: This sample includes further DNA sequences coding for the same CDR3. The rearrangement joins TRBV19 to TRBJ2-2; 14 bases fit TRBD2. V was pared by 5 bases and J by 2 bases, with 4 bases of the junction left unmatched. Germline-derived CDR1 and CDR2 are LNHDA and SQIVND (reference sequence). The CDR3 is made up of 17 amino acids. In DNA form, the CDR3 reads TGTGCCAGTAGTCCAGGGACTAGCGGGGGAAACACCGGGGAGCTGTTTTTT. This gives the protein CASSPGTSGGNTGELFF.

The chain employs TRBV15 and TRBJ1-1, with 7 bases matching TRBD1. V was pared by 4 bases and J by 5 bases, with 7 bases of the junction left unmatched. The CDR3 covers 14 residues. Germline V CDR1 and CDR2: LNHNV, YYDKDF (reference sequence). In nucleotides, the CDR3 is TGTGCCACCAGCACAGAGACAGGGCTGACTGAAGCTTTCTTT. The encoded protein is CATSTETGLTEAFF.

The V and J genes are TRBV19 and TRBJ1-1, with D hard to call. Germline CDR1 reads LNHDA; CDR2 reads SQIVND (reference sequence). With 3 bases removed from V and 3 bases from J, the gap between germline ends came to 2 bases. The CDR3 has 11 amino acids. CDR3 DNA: TGTGCCAGTAGTATCGACACTGAAGCTTTCTTT. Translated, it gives CASSIDTEAFF.

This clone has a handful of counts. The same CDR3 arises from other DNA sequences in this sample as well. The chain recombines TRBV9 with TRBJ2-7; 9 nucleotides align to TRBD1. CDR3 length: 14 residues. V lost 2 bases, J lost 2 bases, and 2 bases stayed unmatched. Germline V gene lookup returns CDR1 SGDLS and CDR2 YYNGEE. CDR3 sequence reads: CASSVGQGTYEQYF. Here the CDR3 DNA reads TGTGCCAGCAGCGTCGGACAGGGGACCTACGAGCAGTACTTC. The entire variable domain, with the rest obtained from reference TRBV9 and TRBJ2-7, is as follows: DSGVTQTPKHLITATGQRVTLRCSPRSGDLSVYWYQQSLDQGLQFLIQYYNGEERAKGNILERFSAQQFPDLHSELNLSSLELGDSALYFCASSVGQGTYEQYFGPGTRLTVT.

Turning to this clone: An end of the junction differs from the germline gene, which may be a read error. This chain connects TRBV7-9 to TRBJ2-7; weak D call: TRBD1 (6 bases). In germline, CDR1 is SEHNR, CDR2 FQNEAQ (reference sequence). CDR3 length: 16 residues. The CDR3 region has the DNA TGTTCCAGCAGCTCAACGAAATTCTCCAGGGGCTACGAGCAGTACTTC. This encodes CSSSSTKFSRGYEQYF.

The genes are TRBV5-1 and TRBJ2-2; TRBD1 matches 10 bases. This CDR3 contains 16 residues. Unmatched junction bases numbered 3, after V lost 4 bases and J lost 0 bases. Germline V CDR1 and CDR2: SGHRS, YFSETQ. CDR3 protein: CASSGGTGANTGELFF. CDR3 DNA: TGCGCCAGCAGCGGGGGGACAGGGGCGAACACCGGGGAGCTGTTTTTT.

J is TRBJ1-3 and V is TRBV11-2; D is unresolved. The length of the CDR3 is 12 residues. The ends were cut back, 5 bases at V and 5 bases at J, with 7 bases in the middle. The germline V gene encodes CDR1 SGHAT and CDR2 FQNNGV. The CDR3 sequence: CASSPSRNTIYF. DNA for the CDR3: TGTGCCAGCAGCCCCTCCCGAAACACCATATATTTT. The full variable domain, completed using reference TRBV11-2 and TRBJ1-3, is EAGVAQSPRYKIIEKRQSVAFWCNPISGHATLYWYQQILGQGPKLLIQFQNNGVVDDSQLPKDRFSAERLKGVDSTLKIQPAKLEDSAVYLCASSPSRNTIYFGEGSWLTVV.

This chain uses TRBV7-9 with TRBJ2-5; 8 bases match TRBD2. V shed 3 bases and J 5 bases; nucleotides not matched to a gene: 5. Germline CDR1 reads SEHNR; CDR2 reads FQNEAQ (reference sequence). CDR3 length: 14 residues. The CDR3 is CASSFGGVAETQYF. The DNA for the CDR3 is TGTGCCAGCAGCTTCGGGGGGGTTGCGGAGACCCAGTACTTC.

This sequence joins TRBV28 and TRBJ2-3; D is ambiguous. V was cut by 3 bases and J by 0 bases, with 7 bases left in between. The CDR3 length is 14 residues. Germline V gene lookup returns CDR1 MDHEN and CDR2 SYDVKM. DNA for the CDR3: TGTGCCAGCAGTTTCCCACTTAGCACAGATACGCAGTATTTT. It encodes CASSFPLSTDTQYF.

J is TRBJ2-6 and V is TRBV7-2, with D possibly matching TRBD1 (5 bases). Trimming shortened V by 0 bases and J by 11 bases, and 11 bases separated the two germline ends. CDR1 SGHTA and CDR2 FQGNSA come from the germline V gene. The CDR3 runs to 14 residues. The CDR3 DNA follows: TGTGCCAGCAGCTTAGCGGACAACAGTTACGTCCTGACTTTC. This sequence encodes CASSLADNSYVLTF.

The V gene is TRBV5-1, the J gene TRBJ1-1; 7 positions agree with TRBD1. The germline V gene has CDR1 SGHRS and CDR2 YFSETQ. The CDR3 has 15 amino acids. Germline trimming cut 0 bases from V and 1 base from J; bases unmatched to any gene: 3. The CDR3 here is CASSLDRTGNTEAFF. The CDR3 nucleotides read TGCGCCAGCAGCTTGGACAGGACAGGGAACACTGAAGCTTTCTTT.

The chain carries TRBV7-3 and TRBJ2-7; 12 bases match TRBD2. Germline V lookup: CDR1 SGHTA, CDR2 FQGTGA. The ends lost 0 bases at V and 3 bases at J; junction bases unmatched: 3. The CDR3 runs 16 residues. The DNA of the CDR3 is TGTGCCAGCAGCTTAACCTCACTAGCGGGAGGCTACGAGCAGTACTTC. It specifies CASSLTSLAGGYEQYF. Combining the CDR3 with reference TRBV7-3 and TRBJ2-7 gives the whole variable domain GAGVSQTPSNKVTEKGKYVELRCDPISGHTALYWYRQSLGQGPEFLIYFQGTGAADDSGLPNDRFFAVRPEGSVSTLKIQRTERGDSAVYLCASSLTSLAGGYEQYFGPGTRLTVT.

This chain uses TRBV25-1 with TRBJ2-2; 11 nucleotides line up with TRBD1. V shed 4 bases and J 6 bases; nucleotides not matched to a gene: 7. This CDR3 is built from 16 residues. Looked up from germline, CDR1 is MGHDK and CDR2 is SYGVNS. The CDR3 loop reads CASSGGGTGGPGELFF. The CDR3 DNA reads TGTGCCAGCAGTGGGGGAGGGACAGGGGGTCCCGGGGAGCTGTTTTTT.

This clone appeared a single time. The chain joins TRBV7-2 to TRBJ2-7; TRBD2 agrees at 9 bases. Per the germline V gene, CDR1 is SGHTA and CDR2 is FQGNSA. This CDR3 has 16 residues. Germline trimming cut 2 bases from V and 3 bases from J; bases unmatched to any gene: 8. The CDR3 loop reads CASSLLAGAGLYEQYF. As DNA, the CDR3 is TGTGCCAGCAGCTTATTAGCGGGAGCGGGGCTCTACGAGCAGTACTTC.

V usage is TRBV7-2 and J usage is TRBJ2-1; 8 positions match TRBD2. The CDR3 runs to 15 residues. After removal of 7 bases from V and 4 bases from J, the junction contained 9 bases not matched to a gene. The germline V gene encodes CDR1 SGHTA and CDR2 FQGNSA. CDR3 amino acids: CASTLAGRGYNEQFF. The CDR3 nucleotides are TGTGCCAGCACCCTAGCGGGCAGGGGATACAATGAGCAGTTCTTC.

The CDR3, as DNA: TGTGCCAGCAGCTTCCAGGGGTCTGAAGCTTTCTTT. Its protein product is CASSFQGSEAFF. The chain couples TRBV5-6 to TRBJ1-1; a possible D gene is TRBD1 (6 bases). The germline V gene encodes CDR1 SGHDT and CDR2 YYEEEE. The CDR3 is 12 amino acids. V was pared by 2 bases and J by 6 bases, with 8 bases between.

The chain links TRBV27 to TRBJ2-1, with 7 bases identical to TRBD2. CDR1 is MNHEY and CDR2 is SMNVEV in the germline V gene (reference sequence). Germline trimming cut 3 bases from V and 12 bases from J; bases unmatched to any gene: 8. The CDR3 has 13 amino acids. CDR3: CASSFPPTSRQFF. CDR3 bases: TGTGCCAGCAGTTTTCCGCCGACTAGCCGGCAGTTCTTC.

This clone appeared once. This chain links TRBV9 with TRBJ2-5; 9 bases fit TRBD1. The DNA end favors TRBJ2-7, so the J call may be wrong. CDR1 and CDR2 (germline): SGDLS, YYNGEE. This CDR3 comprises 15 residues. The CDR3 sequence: CASSAEPGQGYEQYF. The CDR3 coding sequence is TGTGCCAGCAGCGCCGAACCGGGACAGGGCTACGAGCAGTACTTC.

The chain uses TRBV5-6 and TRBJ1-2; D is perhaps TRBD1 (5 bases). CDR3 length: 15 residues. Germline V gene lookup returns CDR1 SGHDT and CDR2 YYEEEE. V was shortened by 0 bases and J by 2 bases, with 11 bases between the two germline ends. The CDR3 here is CASSLEAGVNYGYTF. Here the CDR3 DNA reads TGTGCCAGCAGCTTGGAGGCGGGGGTAAACTATGGCTACACCTTC.

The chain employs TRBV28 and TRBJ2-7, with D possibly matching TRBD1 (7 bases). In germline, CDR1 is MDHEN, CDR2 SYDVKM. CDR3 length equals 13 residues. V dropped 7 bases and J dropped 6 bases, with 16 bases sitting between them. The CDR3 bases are TGTGCCAGCACCAATAACAGGGGAGGCGAGCAGTACTTC. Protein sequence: CASTNNRGGEQYF.

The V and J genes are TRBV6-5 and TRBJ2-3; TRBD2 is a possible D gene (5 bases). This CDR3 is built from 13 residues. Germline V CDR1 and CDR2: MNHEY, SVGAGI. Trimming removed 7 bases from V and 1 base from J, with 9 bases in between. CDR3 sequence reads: CASNPGGTDTQYF. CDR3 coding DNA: TGTGCCAGCAACCCCGGGGGCACAGATACGCAGTATTTT.